One and the same sample provided the 13 T cell receptor beta chains below, sequenced in a study of blood T cell repertoires in COVID-19. The protocol was immunoSEQ multiplex PCR, while the TCRdb copy is restricted to in-frame clones and leaves out a portion. The sample comprises approximately 240,000 clones, around 80% of which are singletons, and over 1% rests with the top ten. The sequenced sample was peripheral blood. These TCRs come from a woman aged 25-40 years with COVID-19, enrolled during active disease.

This chain uses TRBV11-3 with TRBJ2-5; 12 bases map to TRBD2. This CDR3 comprises 14 residues. Germline CDR1 SGHNT, CDR2 YENEEA. J gave up 5 bases and V 4 bases, and 2 bases lay outside the gene matches. In nucleotides, the CDR3 is TGTGCCAGCAGCTCTAGCGGGGGGGCCGAGACCCAGTACTTC. Translating it yields CASSSSGGAETQYF.

The chain uses TRBV29-1 and TRBJ1-1; tentatively, D is TRBD1 (5 bases). Germline V gives CDR1 SQVTM, CDR2 ANQGSEA. The V gene lost 3 bases and the J gene lost 2 bases, with 7 bases spanning the gap. The CDR3 sequence is 12 residues long. The CDR3 nucleotides are TGCAGCGTTGATACAGGTAACACTGAAGCTTTCTTT. Translating it yields CSVDTGNTEAFF.

The V call is TRBV21-1, the J call TRBJ2-4; TRBD1, the table's D call, lacks a check against the DNA. TRBV21-1 is reported as a pseudogene. The length of the CDR3 is 17 residues. In nucleotides, the CDR3 is TGTGCCAGCAGCAAAGAGGGAGAGGGGGGACAGGGCAACATTCAGTACTTC. Encoded protein: CASSKEGEGGQGNIQYF.

V usage is TRBV4-1 and J usage is TRBJ1-1; D might be TRBD1 (5 bases). This CDR3 has 13 amino acids. Germline values: CDR1 MGHRA, CDR2 YSYEKL. The germline V and J ends were trimmed by 1 base and 6 bases, with 9 bases remaining between them. The CDR3 protein is CASSQVKGAEAFF. Written as DNA, the CDR3 is TGCGCCAGCAGCCAAGTCAAAGGGGCTGAAGCTTTCTTT.

The genes are TRBV27 and TRBJ2-1, with 9 nucleotides matching TRBD2. The V gene end was trimmed by 5 bases and the J gene end by 9 bases; junction bases not matched to a gene: 11. The CDR3 is 15 residues long. Germline CDR1 and CDR2: MNHEY and SMNVEV (reference sequence). DNA for the CDR3: TGTGCCAGCAGTCTACTAGCGGGCGGCTCAATTGAGCAGTTCTTC. This gives the protein CASSLLAGGSIEQFF.

The rearrangement links TRBV5-1 to TRBJ2-3; D is possibly TRBD2 (5 bases). The CDR3 totals 13 residues. Trimming left V 7 bases short and J 5 bases short, with 14 bases between. Germline lookup yields CDR1 SGHRS and CDR2 YFSETQ. The chain's CDR3 is CASSLPGIDTQYF. The CDR3 DNA reads TGCGCCAGCTCCCTTCCGGGGATAGATACGCAGTATTTT.

This clone was observed a handful of times. The chain couples TRBV7-2 to TRBJ2-7; TRBD2 might be the D (6 bases). Germline V CDR1 and CDR2: SGHTA, FQGNSA. CDR3 length equals 14 residues. The germline V and J ends were trimmed by 3 bases and 0 bases, with 9 bases remaining between them. The DNA of the CDR3 is TGTGCCAGCAGCTTGGGAGGTACCTCCTACGAGCAGTACTTC. Translating it yields CASSLGGTSYEQYF.

The genes are TRBV7-3 and TRBJ2-2; 10 bases line up with TRBD1. Looked up from germline, CDR1 is SGHTA and CDR2 is FQGTGA. Trimming at V came to 8 bases and at J to 8 bases, leaving 8 bases not matched to a gene. The CDR3 runs to 14 residues. CDR3 in DNA: TGTGCCAGCGGGGAGACAGGGGGCAGAGGGGAGCTGTTTTTT. Translated: CASGETGGRGELFF.

This chain uses TRBV7-9 with TRBJ1-1; 7 bases fit TRBD1. Trimming cost V 4 bases and J 6 bases; bases outside gene matches: 8. The germline V gene has CDR1 SEHNR and CDR2 FQNEAQ (reference sequence). The CDR3 sequence is 14 residues long. CDR3 amino acids: CASSSPDRVPEAFF. The CDR3 coding sequence is TGTGCCAGCAGCTCCCCCGACAGGGTCCCTGAAGCTTTCTTT.

This clone appeared a few times. The genes are TRBV2 and TRBJ2-7, with 11 bases lining up with TRBD2. J was trimmed by 1 base and V by 6 bases; bases with no gene match: 11. This CDR3 is 17 amino acids long. CDR1 is SNHLY and CDR2 is FYNNEI in the germline V gene. The CDR3 spells CASSFGGTSGGSYEQYF. The CDR3, as DNA: TGTGCCAGCAGCTTTGGAGGGACTAGCGGAGGGTCCTACGAGCAGTACTTC.

The rearrangement joins TRBV9 to TRBJ2-1, with D unresolved. CDR3 length equals 14 residues. V lost 1 base, J lost 2 bases, and 7 bases lay in between. Germline CDR1 and CDR2: SGDLS and YYNGEE. Here the CDR3 DNA reads TGTGCCAGCAGCGTATCCTTAACCTACAATGAGCAGTTCTTC. Translation: CASSVSLTYNEQFF. Full variable domain (rest looked up from reference TRBV9 and TRBJ2-1): DSGVTQTPKHLITATGQRVTLRCSPRSGDLSVYWYQQSLDQGLQFLIQYYNGEERAKGNILERFSAQQFPDLHSELNLSSLELGDSALYFCASSVSLTYNEQFFGPGTRLTVL.

This chain links TRBV28 with TRBJ2-6, with D perhaps TRBD2 (5 bases). This CDR3 has 16 amino acids. CDR1 is MDHEN, CDR2 SYDVKM, per germline. V dropped 2 bases and J dropped 4 bases, with 12 bases sitting between them. The CDR3 sequence: CASSLTRDAGANVLTF. CDR3 in DNA: TGTGCCAGCAGTTTAACGAGGGATGCCGGGGCCAACGTCCTGACTTTC.

This sequence joins TRBV5-3 and TRBJ2-2; 11 bases map to TRBD2. TRBV5-3 is classed as an ORF, of uncertain function. This CDR3 has 19 residues. Losses at the gene ends were 3 bases for V and 1 base for J; bases not matched to a gene: 11. The CDR3 DNA is TGTGCCAGAAGCTACAAGGCCCTAGCGGGGGGCGTGAACACCGGGGAGCTGTTTTTT. Its translation: CARSYKALAGGVNTGELFF.